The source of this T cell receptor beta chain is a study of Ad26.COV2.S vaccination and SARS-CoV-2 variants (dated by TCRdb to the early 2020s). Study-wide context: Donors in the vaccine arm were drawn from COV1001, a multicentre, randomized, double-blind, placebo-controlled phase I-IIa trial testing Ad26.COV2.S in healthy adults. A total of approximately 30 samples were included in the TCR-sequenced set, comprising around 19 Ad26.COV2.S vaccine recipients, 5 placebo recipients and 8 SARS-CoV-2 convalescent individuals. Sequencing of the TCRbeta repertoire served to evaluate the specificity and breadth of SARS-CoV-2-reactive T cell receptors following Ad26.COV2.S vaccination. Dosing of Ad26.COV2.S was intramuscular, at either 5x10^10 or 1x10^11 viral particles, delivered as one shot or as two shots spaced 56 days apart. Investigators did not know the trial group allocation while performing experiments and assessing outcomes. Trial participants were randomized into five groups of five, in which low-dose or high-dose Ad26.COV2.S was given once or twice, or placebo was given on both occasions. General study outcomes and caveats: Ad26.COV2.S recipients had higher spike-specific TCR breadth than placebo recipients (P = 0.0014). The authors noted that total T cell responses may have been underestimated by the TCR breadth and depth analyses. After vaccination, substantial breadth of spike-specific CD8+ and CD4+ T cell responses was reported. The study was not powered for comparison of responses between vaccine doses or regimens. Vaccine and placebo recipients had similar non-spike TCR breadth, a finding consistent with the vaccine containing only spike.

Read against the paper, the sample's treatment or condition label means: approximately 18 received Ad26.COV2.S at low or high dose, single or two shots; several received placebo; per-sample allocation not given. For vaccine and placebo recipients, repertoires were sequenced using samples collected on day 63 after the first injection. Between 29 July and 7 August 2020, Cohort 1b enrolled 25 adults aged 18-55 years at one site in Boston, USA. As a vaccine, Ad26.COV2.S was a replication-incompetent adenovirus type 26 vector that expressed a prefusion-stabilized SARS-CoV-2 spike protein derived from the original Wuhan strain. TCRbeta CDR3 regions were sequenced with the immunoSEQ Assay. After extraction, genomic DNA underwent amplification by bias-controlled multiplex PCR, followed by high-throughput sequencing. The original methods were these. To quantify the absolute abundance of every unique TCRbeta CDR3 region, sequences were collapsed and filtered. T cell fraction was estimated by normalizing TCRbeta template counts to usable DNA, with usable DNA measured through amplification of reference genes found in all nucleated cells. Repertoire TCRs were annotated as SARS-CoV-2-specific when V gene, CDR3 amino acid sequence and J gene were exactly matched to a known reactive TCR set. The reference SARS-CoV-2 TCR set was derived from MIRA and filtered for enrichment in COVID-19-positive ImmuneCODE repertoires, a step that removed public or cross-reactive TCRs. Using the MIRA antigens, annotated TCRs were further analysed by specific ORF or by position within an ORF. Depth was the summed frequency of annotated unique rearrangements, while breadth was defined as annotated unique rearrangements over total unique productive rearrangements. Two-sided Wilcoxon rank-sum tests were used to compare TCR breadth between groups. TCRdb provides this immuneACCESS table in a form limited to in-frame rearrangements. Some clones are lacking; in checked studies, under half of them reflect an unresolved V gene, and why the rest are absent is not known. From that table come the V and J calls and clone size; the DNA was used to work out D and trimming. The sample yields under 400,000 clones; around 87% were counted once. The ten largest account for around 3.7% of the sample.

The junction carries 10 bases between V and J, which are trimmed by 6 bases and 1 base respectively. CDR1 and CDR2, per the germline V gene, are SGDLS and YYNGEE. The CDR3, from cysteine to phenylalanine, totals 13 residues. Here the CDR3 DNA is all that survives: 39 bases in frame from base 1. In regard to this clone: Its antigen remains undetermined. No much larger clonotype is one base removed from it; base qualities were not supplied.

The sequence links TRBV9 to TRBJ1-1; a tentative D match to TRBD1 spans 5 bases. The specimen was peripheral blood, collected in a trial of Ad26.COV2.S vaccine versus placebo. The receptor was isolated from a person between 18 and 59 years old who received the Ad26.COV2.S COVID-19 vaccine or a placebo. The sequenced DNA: TGTGCCAGCACTGCAGGGTCGAACACTGAAGCTTTCTTT. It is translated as CASTAGSNTEAFF.